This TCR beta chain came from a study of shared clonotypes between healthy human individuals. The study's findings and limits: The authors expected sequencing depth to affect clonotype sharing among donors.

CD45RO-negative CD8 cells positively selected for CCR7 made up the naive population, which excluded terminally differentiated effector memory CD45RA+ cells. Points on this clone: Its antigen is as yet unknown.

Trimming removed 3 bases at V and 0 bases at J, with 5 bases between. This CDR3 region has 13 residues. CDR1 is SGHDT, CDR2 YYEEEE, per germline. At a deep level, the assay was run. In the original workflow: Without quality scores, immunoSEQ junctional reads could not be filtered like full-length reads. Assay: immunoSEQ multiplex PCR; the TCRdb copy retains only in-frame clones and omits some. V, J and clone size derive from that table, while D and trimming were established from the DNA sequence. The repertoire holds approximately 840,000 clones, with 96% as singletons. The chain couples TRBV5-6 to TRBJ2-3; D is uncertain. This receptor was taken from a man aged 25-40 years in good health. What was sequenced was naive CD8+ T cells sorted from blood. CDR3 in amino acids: CASSSPSTDTQYF. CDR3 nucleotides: TGTGCCAGCAGCTCCCCTAGCACAGATACGCAGTATTTT. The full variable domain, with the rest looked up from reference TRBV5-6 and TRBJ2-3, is DAGVTQSPTHLIKTRGQQVTLRCSPKSGHDTVSWYQQALGQGPQFIFQYYEEEERQRGNFPDRFSGHQFPNYSSELNVNALLLGDSALYLCASSSPSTDTQYFGPGTRLTVL.